The present TCR delta chain was sequenced within a study of Vδ1+ human thymocytes (dated by TCRdb to about 2018). Study-wide context: mRNA-level TRG and TRD CDR3 repertoires of highly purified Vdelta1+ thymocytes from young children were characterised as a data resource. Validation of the multiplex-based CDR3 amplicon strategy against 5'RACE-based CDR3 amplicon generation methods had been performed previously.

The germline V end is reduced by 1 base and the J end by 4 bases; junction bases left unmatched: 26. Reading the germline V gene gives CDR1 TSWWSYY and CDR2 QGS. There are 23 amino acids in the CDR3, from cysteine to phenylalanine inclusive. CDR3 DNA is the only sequence kept; it has 69 bases, read in frame from the first base. Thymic samples were depleted of alphabeta T cells, then CD3+ TCRVdelta1+ TCRVdelta2- thymocytes were FACS-sorted. The purity of the sorted Vdelta1+ thymocytes was between roughly 98% and 99.6%. The thymic specimens were obtained from 7 or 8 paediatric patients who were undergoing corrective cardiac surgery and ranged in age from roughly 5 days to 16 months. Thymic tissue was dispersed and mononuclear cells isolated on a Histopaque-1077 density gradient. The staining antibodies were anti-TCRVdelta1 clone TS8.2, anti-TCRVdelta2 clone B6, anti-CD3 clone HIT3a and anti-TCRalphabeta clone IP26.

Here is what the overall study found, with its caveats: Around a fifth of thymic TRD sequences were found to be Vdelta2 (and few were Vdelta3) despite high sort purity, in contrast to peripheral blood Vdelta1+ controls. Because unexpected Vdelta2 sequences could lead to misinterpretation of bulk repertoire data, the authors recommended using highly purified populations and validating at the single-cell level. In contrast to oligoclonal peripheral blood repertoires, thymic TRG and TRD repertoires appeared to be highly polyclonal with Gaussian CDR3 length distributions. Donors shared many TRG clonotypes (up to 6.9x10^3), but TRD repertoires were essentially private, with at most 120 shared. Because no clustering by age or sex was seen, donors were not stratified by age or sex in the analyses.

RNA extraction was carried out with the RNeasy mini kit, and reverse transcription was then done using Superscript III. Multiplex PCR was used to generate CDR3 amplicons, with pooled V-gene forward primers and a constant-region reverse primer carrying Illumina adaptor overhangs. After gel purification, amplicons were indexed with Nextera index primers over around 8 extra PCR cycles and were then purified with AMPure XP beads. The libraries were sequenced on an Illumina MiSeq using paired-end 250 bp reads, dual indexing and a 20% PhiX spike-in. For the original study's pipeline: FastQC was used to check read quality, and ea-utils fastq-join was used to merge TRG read pairs. IMGT/HighV-QUEST was used to annotate the sequences, only productive sequences with an unambiguous V-gene assignment were kept, and clonotypes were defined as sequences sharing an identical CDR3 sequence. Downstream analysis used VDJtools 1.1.1, tcR 2.2.3, Treemap and vegan Shannon diversity in R 3.4.4. The public reads were reprocessed by TCRdb using CATT, and rows of matching DNA were later combined. TCRdb's processing, not the authors' own work, is the source of the V and J calls. The sample table shows more than 45,000 delta-chain clones, and approximately 15% are seen once. The top ten clones comprise about 0.4% of the sample.

This clone came up a few times. It has no known antigen specificity. Base qualities are not recorded, but no much larger clone differs from it by a single base. The chain is made from TRDV1 and TRDJ1, and 11 bases in between align with TRDD3. This sequence was found in a girl less than two years old who had congenital heart surgery. Sequenced: Vdelta1+ gamma-delta thymocytes from the thymus. In the paper's terms, the cell subset or site label means: FACS-sorted CD3+ TCRalphabeta- TCRVdelta1+ TCRVdelta2- thymocytes. The DNA sequence reads TGTGCTCTTGGGGAACCGCACACGTACTGGGGGATATATAAGGAAGATTGCAGCGATAAACTCATCTTT. It codes for CALGEPHTYWGIYKEDCSDKLIF.